These 21 T cell receptor beta chains were sequenced from one sample in a study of beta chain features in type 1 diabetes. Findings and caveats of the study: The study found moderately but significantly shorter TCRB CDR3s in all four CD4+ subsets of Type 1 diabetes patients.

Reverse transcribing all isolated RNA meant expressed TCRB transcripts were sequenced. Data came from immunoSEQ multiplex PCR; TCRdb stores just in-frame clones and leaves some out. The sample has 95,000 to 150,000 clones, 16% seen once. These TCRs are of unknown antigen specificity. Sequenced input: central memory CD4+ T cells from blood. The receptors come from a young man with type 1 diabetes.

This clone was recorded a few times. The genes are TRBV7-2 and TRBJ2-2, with D unresolved. V lost 0 bases, J lost 1 base, and 6 bases lay in between. Germline lookup yields CDR1 SGHTA and CDR2 FQGNSA. CDR3 length: 15 residues. This CDR3 reads CASSLAAENTGELFF. The CDR3 DNA sequence: TGTGCCAGCAGCTTAGCGGCGGAGAACACCGGGGAGCTGTTTTTT.

In its sample, this clone was seen a few times. The rearrangement links TRBV7-2 to TRBJ2-7; D is undetermined. Germline V gene data show CDR1 as SGHTA and CDR2 as FQGNSA. V was shortened by 3 bases and J by 4 bases, with 7 bases between the two germline ends. CDR3 length equals 12 residues. CDR3 residues: CASSFTSYEQYF. DNA of the CDR3: TGTGCCAGCAGCTTTACCTCGTACGAGCAGTACTTC.

This clone was picked up a small number of times. This chain uses TRBV6-1 with TRBJ1-1; no clear D. This CDR3 region has 14 residues. CDR1 is MNHNS and CDR2 is SASEGT in the germline V gene. V was clipped by 7 bases and J by 0 bases, with 12 bases between them. CDR3 loop: CASKEELMNTEAFF. The DNA for the CDR3 is TGTGCCAGCAAGGAAGAGTTAATGAACACTGAAGCTTTCTTT.

This clone was counted a few times. The CDR3 reads CASSSSLYGNSPLHF. CDR3 nucleotides: TGTGCCAGCAGTAGCTCCCTATATGGGAATTCACCCCTCCACTTT. The V call is TRBV25-1, the J call TRBJ1-6; D is unresolved. The V end was cut by 5 bases, the J end by 7 bases, with 15 bases between. The V gene's germline CDR1 is MGHDK and CDR2 SYGVNS. The CDR3 totals 15 residues.

Details on this clone: Because the CDR3's place on the DNA is in doubt, the DNA is left out and the CDR3 is given as listed by TCRdb. This rearrangement joins TRBV4-3 to TRBJ2-7; the table's D call of TRBD2 was not tested on the DNA. CDR1 and CDR2 (germline): LGHNA, YSLEER. The CDR3 contains 15 residues when both ends are counted. The CDR3 is CASSNPTGGRAGQYF.

The genes are TRBV14 and TRBJ2-7; 9 positions agree with TRBD1. Losses at the gene ends were 4 bases for V and 2 bases for J; bases not matched to a gene: 6. Germline V gene lookup returns CDR1 SGHDN and CDR2 FVKESK. The CDR3 covers 15 residues. CDR3 nucleotide sequence: TGTGCCAGCAGCCCTTGGACAGGGGAACCCTACGAGCAGTACTTC. Translation gives CASSPWTGEPYEQYF.

Details on this clone: A much larger clonotype is one base distant, so this may be a read error. This rearrangement joins TRBV7-2 to TRBJ2-6; 7 bases match TRBD1. The CDR3 has 16 residues. Germline CDR1 SGHTA, CDR2 FQGNSA. With V trimmed by 5 bases and J by 2 bases, 6 bases remained unmatched. CDR3 loop: CASSIQGVAGANVLTF. The CDR3 DNA is TGTGCCAGCAGCATTCAGGGGGTCGCTGGGGCCAACGTCCTGACTTTC.

The sample holds a few counts of this clone. This chain joins TRBV7-2 and TRBJ2-3, with a possible D match to TRBD2 (5 bases). CDR3 length: 15 amino acids. Trimming stripped 7 bases from V and 4 bases from J, with 18 bases between. Germline V gene sequence: CDR1 SGHTA, CDR2 FQGNSA. The CDR3: CASTPQVGSADTQYF. DNA of the CDR3: TGTGCCAGCACCCCCCAGGTGGGGAGCGCAGATACGCAGTATTTT.

This clone appeared many times. This rearrangement joins TRBV7-6 to TRBJ1-4; D gene ambiguous. Trimming cost V 1 base and J 8 bases, with 14 bases left between them. Germline assignment: CDR1 SGHVS and CDR2 FNYEAQ. This CDR3 contains 15 residues. This CDR3 reads CASSLVTFPGEKLFF. The CDR3 DNA sequence: TGTGCCAGCAGCTTAGTCACCTTCCCGGGGGAAAAACTGTTTTTT.

The chain has TRBV13 and TRBJ1-1; D unresolved. The V and J ends lost 4 bases and 1 base respectively, with 10 bases between them. The CDR3 totals 14 residues. Looked up from germline, CDR1 is PRHDT and CDR2 is FYEKMQ (reference sequence). CDR3 sequence: CASSYWTGNTEAFF. The CDR3 nucleotides are TGTGCCAGCAGCTACTGGACGGGGAACACTGAAGCTTTCTTT.

This clone turned up a few times. The chain joins TRBV30 to TRBJ1-3; D call uncertain. The V gene lost 0 bases and the J gene lost 0 bases, with 9 bases spanning the gap. The CDR3 length is 15 residues. CDR1 and CDR2 from the germline V gene are GTSNPN and SVGIG (reference sequence). CDR3 DNA sequence: TGTGCCTGGAGTGTACGCAGCGACTCTGGAAACACCATATATTTT. Its translation: CAWSVRSDSGNTIYF.

This clone came up a few times. This chain joins TRBV7-2 and TRBJ2-3, with a tentative D call TRBD1 (6 bases). V was pared by 5 bases and J by 7 bases, with 13 bases between. Germline CDR1 reads SGHTA; CDR2 reads FQGNSA. The length of the CDR3 is 13 residues. CDR3 sequence reads: CASSPEGGNTQYF. The DNA of the CDR3 is TGTGCCAGCAGCCCCGAAGGGGGAAATACGCAGTATTTT. The full variable domain, its missing parts supplied by reference TRBV7-2 and TRBJ2-3, is GAGVSQSPSNKVTEKGKDVELRCDPISGHTALYWYRQSLGQGLEFLIYFQGNSAPDKSGLPSDRFSAERTGGSVSTLTIQRTQQEDSAVYLCASSPEGGNTQYFGPGTRLTVL.

J is TRBJ2-5 and V is TRBV7-2; D is perhaps TRBD1 or TRBD2 (5 bases each). Germline V lookup: CDR1 SGHTA, CDR2 FQGNSA. CDR3 length: 14 residues. Trimming stripped 1 base from V and 4 bases from J, with 10 bases between. The CDR3 here is CASSLGGLSETQYF. As DNA, the CDR3 is TGTGCCAGCAGCTTAGGGGGGTTGTCAGAGACCCAGTACTTC.

In its sample, this clone was seen many times. The same CDR3 is also encoded by other DNA sequences in this sample. The rearrangement joins TRBV4-1 to TRBJ2-3; 13 bases agree with TRBD2. This CDR3 contains 16 residues. Per germline, CDR1 MGHRA and CDR2 YSYEKL. Losses at the gene ends were 4 bases for V and 4 bases for J; bases not matched to a gene: 5. The CDR3 sequence: CASSLGLAGVSDTQYF. The CDR3 region has the DNA TGCGCCAGCAGCCTCGGACTAGCGGGGGTTTCAGATACGCAGTATTTT.

This clone has just a few counts. V usage is TRBV2 and J usage is TRBJ2-7; tentative D call: TRBD1 (6 bases). V lost 6 bases to trimming and J lost 3 bases, with 9 bases between them. The CDR3 runs 12 residues. The germline gives CDR1 SNHLY, CDR2 FYNNEI. The DNA for the CDR3 is TGTGCCAGCAGCGACAGGCACTACGAGCAGTACTTC. Protein product: CASSDRHYEQYF.

This clone has just a few counts. The chain carries TRBV7-9 and TRBJ1-5; TRBD1 matches 9 bases. The CDR3 has 14 amino acids. With V trimmed by 10 bases and J by 5 bases, 9 bases remained unmatched. Germline CDR1 SEHNR, CDR2 FQNEAQ (reference sequence). CDR3 nucleotide sequence: TGTGCCATCTCGACAGGGGGTTCGGATCAGCCCCAGCATTTT. Amino acid sequence: CAISTGGSDQPQHF.

A few counts support this clone. The chain uses TRBV5-1 and TRBJ1-1, with D unresolved. The CDR3 covers 15 residues. The ends were cut back, 4 bases at V and 1 base at J, with 14 bases in the middle. Germline CDR1 reads SGHRS; CDR2 reads YFSETQ. CDR3 in DNA: TGCGCCAGCAGCATAAGACCCAGCCGGAACACTGAAGCTTTCTTT. Amino acid sequence: CASSIRPSRNTEAFF. The full variable domain, rest sourced from reference TRBV5-1 and TRBJ1-1, is KAGVTQTPRYLIKTRGQQVTLSCSPISGHRSVSWYQQTPGQGLQFLFEYFSETQRNKGNFPGRFSGRQFSNSRSEMNVSTLELGDSALYLCASSIRPSRNTEAFFGQGTRLTVV.

The table lists this clone with a few counts. The V gene is TRBV29-1, the J gene TRBJ2-3; D perhaps matches TRBD1 (5 bases). Germline loops: CDR1 SQVTM, CDR2 ANQGSEA. The CDR3 extends over 13 amino acids. The ends were cut back, 4 bases at V and 4 bases at J, with 12 bases in the middle. The chain's CDR3 is CSVVPRQSDTQYF. DNA of the CDR3: TGCAGCGTTGTTCCTCGACAGTCAGATACGCAGTATTTT.

The CDR3 DNA sequence: TGTGCCAGCAGCTTAGTGGTAGATAGCGGGGGCCCCGAGACCCAGTACTTC. Translated, it gives CASSLVVDSGGPETQYF. The chain recombines TRBV7-2 with TRBJ2-5, with 9 bases fitting TRBD2. The CDR3 spans 17 residues. After removal of 1 base from V and 5 bases from J, the junction contained 11 bases not matched to a gene. In germline, CDR1 is SGHTA, CDR2 FQGNSA.

Only a few counts were recorded for this clone. The chain joins TRBV30 to TRBJ2-1; possible D gene TRBD1, 6 bases. This CDR3 is 14 amino acids long. Germline V gives CDR1 GTSNPN, CDR2 SVGIG (reference sequence). With 1 base removed from V and 10 bases from J, the gap between germline ends came to 17 bases. In DNA form, the CDR3 reads TGTGCCTGGAGTGGTTTCGGACAGTCGGCAGAGCAGTTCTTC. Translated, it gives CAWSGFGQSAEQFF.

The table lists this clone with a few counts. The rearrangement joins TRBV29-1 to TRBJ2-7; TRBD1 matches 9 bases. Per the germline V gene, CDR1 is SQVTM and CDR2 is ANQGSEA. J gave up 0 bases and V 7 bases, and 4 bases lay outside the gene matches. CDR3 length: 13 residues. The CDR3, as DNA: TGCAGCGCTACGGGACAGGGCTCCTACGAGCAGTACTTC. It codes for CSATGQGSYEQYF.